The entry that follows covers one T cell receptor beta chain sequence. The data were taken from a study of T cells after somatic rescue of genetic block. Sequencing used immunoSEQ multiplex PCR; TCRdb keeps in-frame clones, though not all of them. Of 68,000 or so clones in the sample, 85% to 95% are singletons; the top ten hold approximately 2.9%. Germline loops: CDR1 MNHEY, CDR2 SMNVEV (reference sequence). The CDR3 sequence is 16 residues long. The ends lost 1 base at V and 4 bases at J; junction bases unmatched: 4. This sequence was found in a middle-aged man. Sequencing was done on a sample of peripheral blood mononuclear cells (PBMCs). The rearrangement joins TRBV27 to TRBJ1-1, with 12 nucleotides matching TRBD1. DNA for the CDR3: TGTGCCAGCAGTTTATGGGGGGACAGGGGGCTCACTGAAGCTTTCTTT. Translated, it gives CASSLWGDRGLTEAFF.